This T cell receptor (beta chain) originates from a study of early T cells in non-severe SARS-CoV-2 infection. Study-wide background: With bulk RNA from unsorted whole blood as input, sequencing yielded unpaired chains. Study results and caveats: Missing private and CD4 specificities, VDJdb matching favored anti-spike CD8 responses.

As to this clonotype: Its target is unknown.

V lost 3 bases to trimming and J lost 0 bases, with 9 bases between them. The CDR3 has 14 residues. The germline CDR1 and CDR2 sequences are DFQATT and SNEGSKA (reference sequence). The library protocol tagged individual cDNA molecules with unique molecular identifiers. MiXCR, run by TCRdb on the 5' RACE reads, gives a single entry per CDR3 protein. The sample lists roughly 70,000 distinct CDR3 sequences, just over 20% occurring once. The receptor was isolated from an adult who was a healthcare worker with PCR-confirmed SARS-CoV-2 infection or an uninfected control (not recorded which). The rearrangement joins TRBV20-1 to TRBJ1-3; D ambiguous. Sequencing used whole blood, obtained at baseline. Written as DNA, the CDR3 is TGCAGTGCTAGTACACTGATCTCTGGAAACACCATATATTTT. Encoded protein: CSASTLISGNTIYF.